This TCR beta chain was found in a study of T-cell reconstitution after alpha-beta-depleted transplantation in children. Preparation of the TCRbeta library used unique molecular identifiers. TCRdb re-called the PCR reads with MiXCR, one entry per CDR3 protein. The sample contains hundreds of thousands of distinct CDR3 sequences, approximately 16% of which appear only once. The ends were cut back, 2 bases at V and 6 bases at J, with 13 bases in the middle. Germline V CDR1 and CDR2: SGHTA, FQGTGA. The CDR3 has 15 residues. The source of this sequence is a human donor who donated a stem cell graft to a child with acute myeloid leukemia. The source was PBMCs from the stem cell graft donor, collected from the stem cell graft. V is TRBV7-3 and J is TRBJ2-2, with D hard to call. CDR3 protein: CASSLDKIRAGELFF. DNA for the CDR3: TGTGCCAGCAGCTTAGATAAGATAAGGGCCGGGGAGCTGTTTTTT.